The present entry profiles one T cell receptor (beta chain) with its context. This record comes from a study of blood T cell repertoires in COVID-19. Study-wide context: Samples came from the United States, Italy and Spain, spanning acute and convalescent COVID-19. T cells, B-cell-depleted T cells, or PBMCs supplied cDNA or gDNA.

As handled by the study authors: The authors estimated nucleated cell counts from reference gene primer amplification. TCRdb keeps only in-frame clones here, not all; method: immunoSEQ multiplex PCR. That table gives V, J and clone size, and the DNA gave D and trimming. The data contain under 250,000 clones, less than 90% of them singletons. Trimming at V came to 4 bases and at J to 1 base, leaving 6 bases not matched to a gene. CDR1 is SEHNR, CDR2 FQNEAQ, per germline (reference sequence). CDR3 length: 17 residues. Material for sequencing was peripheral blood. The sequence was obtained from a woman between 55 and 75 years old who had recovered from COVID-19. The rearrangement links TRBV7-9 to TRBJ2-4, with 11 bases that match TRBD1. CDR3 nucleotide sequence: TGTGCCAGCAGCTCCCCCCGGGACAGGGGGGCCAAAAACATTCAGTACTTC. Translation gives CASSSPRDRGAKNIQYF.